Each of the 10 T cell receptor beta chains below was sequenced from the same sample in a study of OX40 agonist ivuxolimab in advanced cancers. TCRdb's copy holds only in-frame clones and misses some; the assay was immunoSEQ multiplex PCR. The sample shows tens of thousands of clones, about 80% of them seen only once. The sequenced sample was CD4+ or CD8+ T cells sorted from blood, obtained in a trial of the OX40 agonist ivuxolimab. These receptors originate from an adult with an advanced solid tumor such as melanoma, head and neck, liver or kidney cancer.

V and J are TRBV11-2 and TRBJ2-5, with D possibly being TRBD1 (5 bases). Trimming shortened V by 0 bases and J by 2 bases, and 10 bases separated the two germline ends. The germline V gene encodes CDR1 SGHAT and CDR2 FQNNGV. There are 15 residues in the CDR3. The CDR3 DNA follows: TGTGCCAGCAGCTTAGAGGCAGGGTGGCAAGAGACCCAGTACTTC. Its protein product is CASSLEAGWQETQYF.

This clone was seen more than once but under ten times. The same CDR3 also results from other DNA sequences found in this sample. V gene TRBV5-1 combines with J gene TRBJ2-3, with D possibly TRBD2 on 5 matching bases. The CDR3 contains 15 residues. Germline V gives CDR1 SGHRS, CDR2 YFSETQ. Trimming shortened V by 0 bases and J by 1 base, and 9 bases separated the two germline ends. The CDR3 reads CASSLAGVGTDTQYF. CDR3 coding DNA: TGCGCCAGCAGCTTGGCCGGGGTCGGCACAGATACGCAGTATTTT. Full variable domain (outside the CDR3, taken from reference TRBV5-1 and TRBJ2-3): KAGVTQTPRYLIKTRGQQVTLSCSPISGHRSVSWYQQTPGQGLQFLFEYFSETQRNKGNFPGRFSGRQFSNSRSEMNVSTLELGDSALYLCASSLAGVGTDTQYFGPGTRLTVL.

V usage is TRBV28 and J usage is TRBJ1-6; 8 nucleotides match TRBD1. J lost 9 bases, V lost 3 bases, and 7 bases had no gene match. Per germline, CDR1 MDHEN and CDR2 SYDVKM. The CDR3 consists of 15 residues. CDR3 coding DNA: TGTGCCAGCAGTTTCCAGGACAGGGACAGTTCACCCCTCCACTTT. This gives the protein CASSFQDRDSSPLHF.

Here the CDR3 reads CASSSPGTHQETQYF. The CDR3 nucleotides are TGTGCCAGCAGCTCTCCCGGGACCCACCAAGAGACCCAGTACTTC. The rearrangement links TRBV5-5 to TRBJ2-5; either TRBD1 or TRBD2 may fit D (5 bases each). Germline values: CDR1 SGHKS, CDR2 YYEKEE (reference sequence). Deletions cut 3 bases from V and 0 bases from J, with 12 bases between. This CDR3 spans 15 amino acids. Looking up the rest from reference TRBV5-5 and TRBJ2-5 gives the full variable domain: DAGVTQSPTHLIKTRGQQVTLRCSPISGHKSVSWYQQVLGQGPQFIFQYYEKEERGRGNFPDRFSARQFPNYSSELNVNALLLGDSALYLCASSSPGTHQETQYFGPGTRLLVL.

The chain employs TRBV18 and TRBJ2-2, with 8 bases that match TRBD1. CDR3 length equals 16 residues. CDR1 KGHSH and CDR2 LQKENI come from the germline V gene. Losses at the gene ends were 2 bases for V and 4 bases for J; bases not matched to a gene: 6. The CDR3 spells CASSPTGGVITGELFF. Here the CDR3 DNA reads TGTGCCAGCTCACCAACAGGGGGAGTTATCACCGGGGAGCTGTTTTTT.

This chain uses TRBV6-4 with TRBJ2-3; D gene uncertain. V dropped 3 bases and J dropped 0 bases, with 10 bases sitting between them. The CDR3 covers 15 residues. Per the germline V gene, CDR1 is MRHNA and CDR2 is SNTAGT. Here the CDR3 reads CASSEQGISTDTQYF. CDR3 nucleotides: TGTGCCAGCAGTGAACAAGGAATAAGCACAGATACGCAGTATTTT.

This clone came up once. V is TRBV5-1 and J is TRBJ2-5, with 9 bases lining up with TRBD1. The germline V gene encodes CDR1 SGHRS and CDR2 YFSETQ. V dropped 7 bases and J dropped 7; count of bases not matched to a gene: 8. There are 13 residues in the CDR3. The CDR3 sequence: CASRTGAGGTQYF. The CDR3 nucleotides are TGCGCCAGCCGGACAGGGGCAGGTGGGACCCAGTACTTC.

The genes are TRBV7-2 and TRBJ1-5, with 7 bases fitting TRBD1. CDR1 and CDR2 (germline): SGHTA, FQGNSA. The CDR3 is 14 amino acids. After removal of 5 bases from V and 2 bases from J, the junction contained 3 bases not matched to a gene. CDR3 loop: CASSRDSRNQPQHF. The CDR3 DNA follows: TGTGCCAGCAGCCGGGACAGCCGCAATCAGCCCCAGCATTTT.

The chain combines TRBV19 with TRBJ1-5; 7 nucleotides align to TRBD1. Losses at the gene ends were 8 bases for V and 4 bases for J; bases not matched to a gene: 8. The CDR3 is 14 amino acids. Germline V CDR1 and CDR2: LNHDA, SQIVND (reference sequence). This CDR3 is CASHTGVENQPQHF. The CDR3, as DNA: TGTGCCAGTCATACAGGGGTCGAGAATCAGCCCCAGCATTTT.

The chain couples TRBV7-9 to TRBJ1-2; TRBD1 aligns across 8 bases. The CDR3 is 15 residues long. V was pared by 5 bases and J by 5 bases, with 10 bases of the junction left unmatched. Germline assignment: CDR1 SEHNR and CDR2 FQNEAQ (reference sequence). CDR3 protein: CASSLEGTGAYGYTF. CDR3 sequence (DNA): TGTGCCAGCAGCCTAGAGGGGACAGGAGCTTATGGCTACACCTTC.